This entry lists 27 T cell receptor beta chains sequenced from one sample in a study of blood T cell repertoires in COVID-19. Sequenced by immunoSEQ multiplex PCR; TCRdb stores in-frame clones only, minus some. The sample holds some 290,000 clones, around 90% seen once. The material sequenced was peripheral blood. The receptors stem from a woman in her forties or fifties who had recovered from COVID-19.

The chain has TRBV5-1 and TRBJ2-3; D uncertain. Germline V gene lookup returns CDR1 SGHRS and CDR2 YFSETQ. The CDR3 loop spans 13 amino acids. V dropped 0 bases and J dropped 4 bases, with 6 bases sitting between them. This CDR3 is CASSLGGADTQYF. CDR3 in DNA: TGCGCCAGCAGCTTGGGCGGAGCAGATACGCAGTATTTT.

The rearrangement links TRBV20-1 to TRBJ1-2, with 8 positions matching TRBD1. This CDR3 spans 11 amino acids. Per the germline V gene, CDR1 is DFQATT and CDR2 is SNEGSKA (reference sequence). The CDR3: CSRQGPYGYTF. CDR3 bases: TGCAGCCGACAGGGGCCGTATGGCTACACCTTC.

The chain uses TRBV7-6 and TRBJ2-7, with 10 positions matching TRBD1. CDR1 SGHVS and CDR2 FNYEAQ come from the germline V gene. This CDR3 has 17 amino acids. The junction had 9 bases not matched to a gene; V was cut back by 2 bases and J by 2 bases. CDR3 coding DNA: TGTGCCAGCAGCTTACTTCCGGGACAGGGGATCCCCTACGAGCAGTACTTC. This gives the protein CASSLLPGQGIPYEQYF.

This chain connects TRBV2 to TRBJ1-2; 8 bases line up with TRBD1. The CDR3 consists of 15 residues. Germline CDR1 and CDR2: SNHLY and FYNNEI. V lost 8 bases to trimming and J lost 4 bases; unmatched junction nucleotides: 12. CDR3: CASRTAGQAIYGYTF. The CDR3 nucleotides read TGTGCCAGCCGGACGGCGGGACAGGCTATCTATGGCTACACCTTC.

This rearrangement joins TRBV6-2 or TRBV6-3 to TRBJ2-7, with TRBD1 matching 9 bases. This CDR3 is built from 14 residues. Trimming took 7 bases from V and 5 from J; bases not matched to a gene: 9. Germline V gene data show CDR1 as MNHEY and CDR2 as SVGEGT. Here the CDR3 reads CASNPTGGKNEQYF. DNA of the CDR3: TGTGCCAGCAACCCAACAGGGGGCAAGAACGAGCAGTACTTC.

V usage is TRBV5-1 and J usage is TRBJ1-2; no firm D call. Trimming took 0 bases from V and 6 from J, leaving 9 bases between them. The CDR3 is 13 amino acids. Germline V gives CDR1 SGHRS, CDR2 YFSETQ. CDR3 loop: CASSLEQRDGYTF. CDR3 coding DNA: TGCGCCAGCAGCTTGGAACAGCGGGATGGCTACACCTTC.

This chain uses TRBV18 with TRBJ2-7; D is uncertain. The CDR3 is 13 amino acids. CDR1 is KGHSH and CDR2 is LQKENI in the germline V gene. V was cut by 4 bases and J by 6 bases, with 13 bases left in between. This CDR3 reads CASSLTTEIEQYF. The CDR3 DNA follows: TGTGCCAGCTCACTCACAACAGAGATCGAGCAGTACTTC.

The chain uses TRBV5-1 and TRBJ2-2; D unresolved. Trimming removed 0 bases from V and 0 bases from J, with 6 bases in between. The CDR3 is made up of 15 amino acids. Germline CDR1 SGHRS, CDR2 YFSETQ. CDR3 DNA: TGCGCCAGCAGCTTGGTGGGCGCGAACACCGGGGAGCTGTTTTTT. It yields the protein CASSLVGANTGELFF.

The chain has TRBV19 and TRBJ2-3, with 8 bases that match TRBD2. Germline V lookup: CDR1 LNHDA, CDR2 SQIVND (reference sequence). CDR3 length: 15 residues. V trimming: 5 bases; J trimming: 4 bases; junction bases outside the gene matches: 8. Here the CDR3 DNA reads TGTGCCAGTAGTCTACCGGGACTAGGGGCAGATACGCAGTATTTT. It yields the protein CASSLPGLGADTQYF.

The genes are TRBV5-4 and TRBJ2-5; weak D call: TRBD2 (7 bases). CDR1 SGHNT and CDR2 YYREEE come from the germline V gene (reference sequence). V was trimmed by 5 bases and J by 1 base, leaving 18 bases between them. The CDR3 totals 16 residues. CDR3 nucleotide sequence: TGTGCCAGCAGTACTGGGGCCGGGGGGCCCCAAGAGACCCAGTACTTC. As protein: CASSTGAGGPQETQYF.

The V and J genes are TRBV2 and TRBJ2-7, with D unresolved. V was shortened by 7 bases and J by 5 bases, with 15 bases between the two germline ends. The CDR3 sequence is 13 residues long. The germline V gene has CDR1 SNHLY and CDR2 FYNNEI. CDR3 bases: TGTGCCAGCATTAACGGCAGGCGCAACGAGCAGTACTTC. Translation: CASINGRRNEQYF.

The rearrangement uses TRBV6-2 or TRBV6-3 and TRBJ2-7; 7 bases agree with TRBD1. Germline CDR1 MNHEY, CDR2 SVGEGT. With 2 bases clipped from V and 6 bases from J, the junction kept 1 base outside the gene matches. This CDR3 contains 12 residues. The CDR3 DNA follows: TGTGCCAGCAGTTACCGACAGGGCGAGCAGTACTTC. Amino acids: CASSYRQGEQYF.

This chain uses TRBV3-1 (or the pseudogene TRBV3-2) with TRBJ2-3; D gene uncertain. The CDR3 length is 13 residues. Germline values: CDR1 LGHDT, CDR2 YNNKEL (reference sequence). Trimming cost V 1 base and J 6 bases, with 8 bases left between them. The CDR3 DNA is TGTGCCAGCAGCCAAGGGTGGCGGGATACGCAGTATTTT. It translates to CASSQGWRDTQYF.

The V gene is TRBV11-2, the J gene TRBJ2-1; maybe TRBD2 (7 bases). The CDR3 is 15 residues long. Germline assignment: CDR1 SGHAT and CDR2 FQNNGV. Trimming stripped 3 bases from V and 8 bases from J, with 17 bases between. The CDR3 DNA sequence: TGTGCCAGCAGCTTGCGGGGGCGACCCACCCATGAGCAGTTCTTC. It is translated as CASSLRGRPTHEQFF.

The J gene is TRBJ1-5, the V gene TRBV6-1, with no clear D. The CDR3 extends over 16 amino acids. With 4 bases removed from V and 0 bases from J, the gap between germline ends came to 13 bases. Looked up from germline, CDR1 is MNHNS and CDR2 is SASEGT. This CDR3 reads CASSALAGYSNQPQHF. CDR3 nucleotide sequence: TGTGCCAGCAGTGCCCTAGCGGGTTATAGCAATCAGCCCCAGCATTTT.

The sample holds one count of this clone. The CDR3 DNA is TGTGCCAGCAGGGACAGGGGGCGGACGAATTCACCCCTCCACTTT. This sequence encodes CASRDRGRTNSPLHF. J is TRBJ1-6 and V is TRBV27; TRBD1 agrees at 11 bases. Germline V gene data show CDR1 as MNHEY and CDR2 as SMNVEV (reference sequence). The CDR3 runs 15 residues. Germline trimming cut 6 bases from V and 7 bases from J; bases unmatched to any gene: 5.

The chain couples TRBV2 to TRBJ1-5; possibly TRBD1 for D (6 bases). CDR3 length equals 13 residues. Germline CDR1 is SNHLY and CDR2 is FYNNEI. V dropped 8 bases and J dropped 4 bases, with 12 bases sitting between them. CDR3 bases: TGTGCCAGCGGGAGGGGGGGGAATCAGCCCCAGCATTTT. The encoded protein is CASGRGGNQPQHF. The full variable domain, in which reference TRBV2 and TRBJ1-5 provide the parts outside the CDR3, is EPEVTQTPSHQVTQMGQEVILRCVPISNHLYFYWYRQILGQKVEFLVSFYNNEISEKSEIFDDQFSVERPDGSNFTLKIRSTKLEDSAMYFCASGRGGNQPQHFGDGTRLSIL.

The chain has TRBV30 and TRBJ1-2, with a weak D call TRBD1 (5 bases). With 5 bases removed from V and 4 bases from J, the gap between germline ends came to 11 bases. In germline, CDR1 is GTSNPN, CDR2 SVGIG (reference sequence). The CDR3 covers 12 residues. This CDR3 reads CAWWGGAYGYTF. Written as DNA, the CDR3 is TGTGCCTGGTGGGGCGGAGCCTATGGCTACACCTTC.

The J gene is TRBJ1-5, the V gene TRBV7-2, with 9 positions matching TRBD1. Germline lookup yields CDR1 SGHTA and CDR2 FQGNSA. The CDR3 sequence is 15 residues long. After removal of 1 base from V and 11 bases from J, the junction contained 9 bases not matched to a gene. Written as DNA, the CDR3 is TGTGCCAGCAGCTTAGTAGGGGGACAGGGAGGCGCCCAGCATTTT. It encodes CASSLVGGQGGAQHF.

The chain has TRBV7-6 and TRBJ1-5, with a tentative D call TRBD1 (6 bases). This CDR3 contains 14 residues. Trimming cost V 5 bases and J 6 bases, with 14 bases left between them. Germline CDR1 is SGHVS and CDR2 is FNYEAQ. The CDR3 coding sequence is TGTGCCAGCAGCCAGGACAGTTTCGGTCAGCCCCAGCATTTT. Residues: CASSQDSFGQPQHF.

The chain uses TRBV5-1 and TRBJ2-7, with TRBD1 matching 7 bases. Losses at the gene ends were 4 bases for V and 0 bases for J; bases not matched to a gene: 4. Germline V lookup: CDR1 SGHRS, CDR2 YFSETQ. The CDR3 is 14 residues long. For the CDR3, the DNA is TGCGCCAGCAGCATACAGGGGTCCTCCTACGAGCAGTACTTC. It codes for CASSIQGSSYEQYF. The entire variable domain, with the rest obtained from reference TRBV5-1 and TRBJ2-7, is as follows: KAGVTQTPRYLIKTRGQQVTLSCSPISGHRSVSWYQQTPGQGLQFLFEYFSETQRNKGNFPGRFSGRQFSNSRSEMNVSTLELGDSALYLCASSIQGSSYEQYFGPGTRLTVT.

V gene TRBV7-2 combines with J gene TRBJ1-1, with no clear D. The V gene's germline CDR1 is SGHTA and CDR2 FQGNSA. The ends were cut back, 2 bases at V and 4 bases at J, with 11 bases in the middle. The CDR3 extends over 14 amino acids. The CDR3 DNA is TGTGCCAGCAGCTTATTTGCGTCTCTCACTGAAGCTTTCTTT. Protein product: CASSLFASLTEAFF.

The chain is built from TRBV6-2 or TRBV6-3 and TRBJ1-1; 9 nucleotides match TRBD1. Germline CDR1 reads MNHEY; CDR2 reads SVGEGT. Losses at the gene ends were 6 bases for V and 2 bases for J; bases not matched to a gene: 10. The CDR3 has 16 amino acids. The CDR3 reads CASSSYRDRANTEAFF. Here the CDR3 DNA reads TGTGCCAGCAGCTCATACCGGGACAGGGCCAACACTGAAGCTTTCTTT.

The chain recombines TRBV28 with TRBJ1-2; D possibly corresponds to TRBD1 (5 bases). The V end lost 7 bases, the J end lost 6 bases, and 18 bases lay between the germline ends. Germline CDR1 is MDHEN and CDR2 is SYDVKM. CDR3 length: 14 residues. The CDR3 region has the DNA TGTGCCAGCACTCGTAGGACGGGGGGGAATGGCTACACCTTC. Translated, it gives CASTRRTGGNGYTF.

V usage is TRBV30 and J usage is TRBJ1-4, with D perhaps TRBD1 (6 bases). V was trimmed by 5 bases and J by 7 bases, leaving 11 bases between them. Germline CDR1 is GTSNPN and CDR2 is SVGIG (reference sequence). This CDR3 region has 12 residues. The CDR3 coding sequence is TGTGCCTGGGGCAGGGGTGGTGAAAAACTGTTTTTT. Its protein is CAWGRGGEKLFF.

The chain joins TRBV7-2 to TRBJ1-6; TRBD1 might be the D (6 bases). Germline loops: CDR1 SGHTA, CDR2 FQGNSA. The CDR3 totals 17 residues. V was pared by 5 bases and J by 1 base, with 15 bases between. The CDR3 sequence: CASSPGGGVSYNSPLHF. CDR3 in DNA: TGTGCCAGCAGCCCAGGCGGGGGCGTATCCTATAATTCACCCCTCCACTTT.

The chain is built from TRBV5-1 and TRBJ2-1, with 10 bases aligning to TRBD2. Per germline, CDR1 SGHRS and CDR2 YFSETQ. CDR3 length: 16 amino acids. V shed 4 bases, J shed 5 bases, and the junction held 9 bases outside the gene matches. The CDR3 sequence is CASSVAPSGGNNEQFF. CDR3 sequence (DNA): TGCGCCAGCAGCGTCGCTCCTAGCGGGGGCAACAATGAGCAGTTCTTC. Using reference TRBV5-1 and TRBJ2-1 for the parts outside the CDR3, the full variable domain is KAGVTQTPRYLIKTRGQQVTLSCSPISGHRSVSWYQQTPGQGLQFLFEYFSETQRNKGNFPGRFSGRQFSNSRSEMNVSTLELGDSALYLCASSVAPSGGNNEQFFGPGTRLTVL.